This T cell receptor beta chain is drawn from a study of monozygotic twins with inflammatory bowel disease. Reprocessing the 5' RACE reads, TCRdb reports a single entry for every CDR3 protein and omits DNA. This sample contains some 400,000 distinct CDR3 sequences. The material sequenced was blood. The source is a human donor with ulcerative colitis or Crohn's disease, or a healthy co-twin of an affected twin (not recorded which).

CDR3 in amino acids: CASSPGQLFLDEQYF. This sequence joins TRBV12-3 or TRBV12-4 and TRBJ2-7; the D call of TRBD1 rests on TCRdb alone, since no DNA is present to check it. The CDR3 runs 15 residues.